The 2 T cell receptor beta chains listed next were all sequenced from one sample in a study of T cells expressing NK-cell markers. TCRdb re-analyzed the 5' RACE reads; it lists each CDR3 protein once, without DNA. The ten top clones account for approximately 0.39%, within a sample of 200,000 to 300,000 distinct CDR3 sequences. Sequencing input: blood T cells: a sorted CD56 or NKG2C T cell subset, CD4+ or CD8+ T cells, or bulk PBMC T cells (not recorded which). Receptors were obtained from a man aged 18-30 years in good health.

The rearrangement joins TRBV6-1 to TRBJ1-1. CDR3 size: 13 residues. CDR1 is MNHNS, CDR2 SASEGT, per germline. The CDR3 is CASSLRLKAEAFF.

The CDR3 region is CASSERRGTVSNQPQHF. The chain couples TRBV6-1 to TRBJ1-5; TCRdb reports TRBD1, a call that lacks DNA to check it against. This CDR3 has 17 amino acids. Germline lookup yields CDR1 MNHNS and CDR2 SASEGT.